The 29 T cell receptor beta chains given below trace back to one sample, sequenced in a study of blood T cell repertoires in COVID-19. Sequencing was performed with immunoSEQ multiplex PCR; in TCRdb, only in-frame clones are kept and a portion is missing. There are roughly 180,000 clones in the sample; roughly 85% occur only once, and approximately 5.4% lies in the top ten. Sequenced input: peripheral blood. The receptors come from a woman aged 25 to 39 with acute or convalescent COVID-19.

V is TRBV9 and J is TRBJ1-2; TRBD1 matches at 10 bases. CDR3 length: 15 residues. The germline V gene encodes CDR1 SGDLS and CDR2 YYNGEE. With 4 bases clipped from V and 7 bases from J, the junction kept 10 bases outside the gene matches. The CDR3 nucleotides read TGTGCCAGCAGCCCCACTGACAGGGGGCATGGTGGCTACACCTTC. Translating gives CASSPTDRGHGGYTF.

V and J are TRBV6-1 and TRBJ1-1; D is perhaps TRBD1 (6 bases). Trimming pared 2 bases from V and 5 bases from J, leaving 24 bases between. The germline gives CDR1 MNHNS, CDR2 SASEGT. CDR3 length: 18 residues. The CDR3 spells CASSELGQFTRGRTEAFF. The CDR3 DNA reads as TGTGCCAGCAGTGAACTCGGTCAATTCACCAGGGGCAGGACTGAAGCTTTCTTT.

The chain joins TRBV11-2 to TRBJ1-1; 9 positions agree with TRBD1. With V trimmed by 4 bases and J by 7 bases, 1 base remained unmatched. Germline V gives CDR1 SGHAT, CDR2 FQNNGV. CDR3 length: 12 amino acids. Here the CDR3 reads CASSWGQGEAFF. The CDR3 region has the DNA TGTGCCAGCAGCTGGGGACAGGGTGAAGCTTTCTTT.

This clone appeared a few times. The chain is built from TRBV7-9 and TRBJ1-5, with TRBD1 matching 9 bases. From germline, CDR1 is SEHNR and CDR2 FQNEAQ (reference sequence). V dropped 5 bases and J dropped 11; count of bases not matched to a gene: 10. CDR3 size: 14 residues. DNA of the CDR3: TGTGCCAGCAGCCGCGGGACAGGGCCTACTTCCCAGCATTTT. Protein sequence: CASSRGTGPTSQHF.

V is TRBV29-1 and J is TRBJ2-5, with D possibly TRBD1 on 5 matching bases. The CDR3 has 13 residues. CDR1 and CDR2 from the germline V gene are SQVTM and ANQGSEA. Trimming removed 6 bases at V and 1 base at J, with 12 bases between. In DNA form, the CDR3 reads TGCAGCGTACAAAAGACAGTCCAAGAGACCCAGTACTTC. Its translation is CSVQKTVQETQYF.

The chain has TRBV29-1 and TRBJ2-2; 8 bases are a match to TRBD2. Germline CDR1 SQVTM, CDR2 ANQGSEA. The CDR3 length is 14 residues. The CDR3 loop reads CSGGAGGNTGELFF. As DNA, the CDR3 is TGCAGTGGGGGGGCGGGAGGGAACACCGGGGAGCTGTTTTTT.

The gene calls are TRBV5-1 and TRBJ1-4, with D hard to call. CDR1 and CDR2 from the germline V gene are SGHRS and YFSETQ. V lost 5 bases and J lost 7, with 12 bases in between. The CDR3 sequence is 13 residues long. The CDR3: CASSTLGSEKLFF. The CDR3 DNA reads TGCGCCAGCAGTACCCTCGGGAGTGAAAAACTGTTTTTT.

This clone was counted only a few times. This chain joins TRBV4-2 and TRBJ2-3; 7 positions match TRBD2. The germline CDR1 and CDR2 sequences are LGHNA and YNFKEQ. There are 21 residues in the CDR3. The V gene end was trimmed by 0 bases and the J gene end by 0 bases; junction bases not matched to a gene: 18. CDR3 sequence reads: CASSQDLGRAGRLDSTDTQYF. In DNA form, the CDR3 reads TGTGCCAGCAGCCAAGATTTGGGGCGAGCGGGACGACTCGATAGCACAGATACGCAGTATTTT.

This chain joins TRBV5-1 and TRBJ2-3, with 12 nucleotides matching TRBD2. CDR3 length equals 16 residues. Losses at the gene ends were 4 bases for V and 3 bases for J; bases not matched to a gene: 6. Germline assignment: CDR1 SGHRS and CDR2 YFSETQ. The CDR3: CASSATSGGSTDTQYF. Here the CDR3 DNA reads TGCGCCAGCAGCGCGACTAGCGGGGGTTCAACAGATACGCAGTATTTT.

The CDR3 region has the DNA TGTGCCAGCAGGACTGGCAGGGGATTAAACACTGAAGCTTTCTTT. It codes for CASRTGRGLNTEAFF. V gene TRBV28 combines with J gene TRBJ1-1; D possibly corresponds to TRBD1 (6 bases). The CDR3 is made up of 15 amino acids. The V and J ends lost 6 bases and 2 bases respectively, with 16 bases between them. From germline, CDR1 is MDHEN and CDR2 SYDVKM.

This clone appeared a few times. The rearrangement links TRBV6-6 to TRBJ2-1, with 8 bases fitting TRBD2. V was clipped by 9 bases and J by 1 base; unmatched bases: 2. CDR3 size: 13 residues. Looked up from germline, CDR1 is MNHNY and CDR2 is SVGAGI (reference sequence). The CDR3 region has the DNA TGTGCCAGTTCGGGGGGGTCCTACAATGAGCAGTTCTTC. Its translation is CASSGGSYNEQFF.

The chain links TRBV2 to TRBJ2-1, with D unresolved. V was trimmed by 2 bases and J by 9 bases, leaving 14 bases between them. The CDR3 has 14 amino acids. Germline loops: CDR1 SNHLY, CDR2 FYNNEI. The CDR3 DNA follows: TGTGCCAGCAGTGAACGTCGGGTAGCCGGTGAGCAGTTCTTC. It yields the protein CASSERRVAGEQFF. Together with reference TRBV2 and TRBJ2-1, the CDR3 gives the full variable domain: EPEVTQTPSHQVTQMGQEVILRCVPISNHLYFYWYRQILGQKVEFLVSFYNNEISEKSEIFDDQFSVERPDGSNFTLKIRSTKLEDSAMYFCASSERRVAGEQFFGPGTRLTVL.

The chain carries TRBV5-1 and TRBJ2-2, with 7 bases aligning to TRBD2. CDR3 length: 16 amino acids. The trim removed 4 bases at V and 5 bases at J, leaving 11 bases unmatched. Per the germline V gene, CDR1 is SGHRS and CDR2 is YFSETQ. The DNA for the CDR3 is TGCGCCAGCAGCCCAAATGGGGGGGTCGGAACCGGGGAGCTGTTTTTT. Translated: CASSPNGGVGTGELFF. Looking up the rest from reference TRBV5-1 and TRBJ2-2 gives the full variable domain: KAGVTQTPRYLIKTRGQQVTLSCSPISGHRSVSWYQQTPGQGLQFLFEYFSETQRNKGNFPGRFSGRQFSNSRSEMNVSTLELGDSALYLCASSPNGGVGTGELFFGEGSRLTVL.

J is TRBJ2-3 and V is TRBV6-5, with 8 bases identical to TRBD1. This CDR3 is 14 amino acids long. In germline, CDR1 is MNHEY, CDR2 SVGAGI. Losses at the gene ends were 10 bases for V and 11 bases for J; bases not matched to a gene: 17. CDR3 coding DNA: TGTGCCACCGCAGTGGGACAGGTGGCCTTGGGGCAGTATTTT. The encoded protein is CATAVGQVALGQYF.

The genes are TRBV19 and TRBJ2-1; possible D gene TRBD1, 6 bases. Germline-derived CDR1 and CDR2 are LNHDA and SQIVND (reference sequence). With 2 bases removed from V and 3 bases from J, the gap between germline ends came to 11 bases. This CDR3 has 15 amino acids. CDR3 in amino acids: CASSIMDRVYNEQFF. CDR3 DNA: TGTGCCAGTAGTATAATGGACAGAGTCTACAATGAGCAGTTCTTC.

The V gene is TRBV15, the J gene TRBJ1-4; D not certain. The CDR3 consists of 14 residues. Germline V gene sequence: CDR1 LNHNV, CDR2 YYDKDF (reference sequence). Between the trimmed V and J ends, which lost 0 bases and 4 bases, there was a span of 6 bases. Here the CDR3 DNA reads TGTGCCACCAGCAGAGATCGTATTAATGAAAAACTGTTTTTT. This encodes CATSRDRINEKLFF.

This chain joins TRBV28 and TRBJ2-1, with 10 bases lining up with TRBD2. Germline trimming cut 5 bases from V and 2 bases from J; bases unmatched to any gene: 6. The germline V gene has CDR1 MDHEN and CDR2 SYDVKM. This CDR3 is 16 amino acids long. In nucleotides, the CDR3 is TGTGCCAGCAGTCCTAAACTAGCGGGAACCTACAATGAGCAGTTCTTC. Amino acid sequence: CASSPKLAGTYNEQFF.

V and J are TRBV7-2 and TRBJ2-1, with D possibly matching TRBD2 (5 bases). Per germline, CDR1 SGHTA and CDR2 FQGNSA. Trimming took off 1 base at V and 7 bases at J, with 17 bases between the two ends. This CDR3 comprises 16 residues. This chain's CDR3 is CASSLGGLVGSNEQFF. CDR3 sequence (DNA): TGTGCCAGCAGCTTAGGAGGGCTAGTCGGTTCTAATGAGCAGTTCTTC.

This clone was found a few times. The chain joins TRBV14 to TRBJ2-1; D gene ambiguous. The CDR3 totals 11 residues. V was clipped by 2 bases and J by 8 bases, with 4 bases between them. Germline CDR1 and CDR2: SGHDN and FVKESK. CDR3 amino acids: CASSQWHEQFF. CDR3 bases: TGTGCCAGCAGCCAATGGCATGAGCAGTTCTTC.

The rearrangement joins TRBV7-8 to TRBJ2-7; D gene uncertain. This CDR3 comprises 11 residues. V lost 4 bases to trimming and J lost 2 bases, with 3 bases between them. Germline-derived CDR1 and CDR2 are SGHVS and FQNEAQ. The CDR3 sequence: CASSYTYEQYF. The CDR3 bases are TGTGCCAGCAGCTACACCTACGAGCAGTACTTC.

This clone was recorded only once. V usage is TRBV30 and J usage is TRBJ1-1; D is perhaps TRBD1 (6 bases). The germline CDR1 and CDR2 sequences are GTSNPN and SVGIG (reference sequence). V was pared by 3 bases and J by 5 bases, with 13 bases between. The CDR3 has 13 residues. The CDR3 DNA is TGTGCCTGGAGGGATACAGGGAAAACTGAAGCTTTCTTT. It codes for CAWRDTGKTEAFF.

This chain links TRBV19 with TRBJ2-5; the D gene is possibly TRBD2 (7 bases). This CDR3 spans 15 amino acids. V dropped 5 bases and J dropped 4 bases, with 17 bases sitting between them. Looked up from germline, CDR1 is LNHDA and CDR2 is SQIVND (reference sequence). The CDR3 sequence: CASSLGAGGRETQYF. CDR3 DNA: TGTGCCAGTAGTCTGGGGGCCGGGGGGCGAGAGACCCAGTACTTC.

V and J are TRBV6-5 and TRBJ1-3; D remains ambiguous. Germline CDR1 and CDR2: MNHEY and SVGAGI. The CDR3 covers 14 residues. V was pared by 7 bases and J by 0 bases, with 10 bases between. The CDR3 loop reads CASIRGPSGNTIYF. The CDR3 region has the DNA TGTGCCAGCATACGAGGGCCCTCTGGAAACACCATATATTTT.

Turning to this clone: A read error may account for a junction end that differs from germline. The chain combines TRBV7-7 with TRBJ1-4, with D uncertain. Germline V gives CDR1 SSHAT, CDR2 FNYEAQ (reference sequence). The CDR3 is 13 amino acids. The CDR3 DNA sequence: TGTGCTAGCAGCCTTAGGGAGGGTGAAAAACTGTTTTTT. Translated, it gives CASSLREGEKLFF.

The chain has TRBV18 and TRBJ1-6; D call uncertain. CDR3 length equals 14 residues. Trimming shortened V by 6 bases and J by 7 bases, and 13 bases separated the two germline ends. Germline V gives CDR1 KGHSH, CDR2 LQKENI. CDR3 coding DNA: TGTGCCAGCTCGCCTGACTTTGTCAATTCACCCCTCCACTTT. As protein: CASSPDFVNSPLHF. Drawing the rest from reference TRBV18 and TRBJ1-6, the complete variable domain is NAGVMQNPRHLVRRRGQEARLRCSPMKGHSHVYWYRQLPEEGLKFMVYLQKENIIDESGMPKERFSAEFPKEGPSILRIQQVVRGDSAAYFCASSPDFVNSPLHFGNGTRLTVT.

The chain couples TRBV7-2 to TRBJ2-7, with 12 positions matching TRBD1. Germline trimming cut 6 bases from V and 9 bases from J; bases unmatched to any gene: 12. The CDR3 covers 15 residues. In germline, CDR1 is SGHTA, CDR2 FQGNSA. CDR3 DNA: TGTGCCAGCAGTTACGGGACAGGGGGCGCGAGGGGGCAGTACTTC. Its translation is CASSYGTGGARGQYF.

This rearrangement joins TRBV2 to TRBJ1-5; no definite D call. Trimming pared 8 bases from V and 0 bases from J, leaving 11 bases between. The CDR3 totals 14 residues. CDR1 is SNHLY and CDR2 is FYNNEI in the germline V gene. This CDR3 is CASGRHGSNQPQHF. CDR3 sequence (DNA): TGTGCCAGCGGGAGACATGGTAGCAATCAGCCCCAGCATTTT.

CDR3 in amino acids: CASSFSGQGYEKLFF. The CDR3 DNA is TGTGCCAGCAGTTTCTCAGGACAGGGATACGAAAAACTGTTTTTT. The chain uses TRBV27 and TRBJ1-4, with TRBD1 identical over 8 bases. Losses at the gene ends were 3 bases for V and 8 bases for J; bases not matched to a gene: 8. Looked up from germline, CDR1 is MNHEY and CDR2 is SMNVEV (reference sequence). The CDR3 extends over 15 amino acids.

The chain uses TRBV19 and TRBJ1-5, with a tentative D call TRBD1 (5 bases). V was cut by 7 bases and J by 0 bases, with 22 bases left in between. The germline CDR1 and CDR2 sequences are LNHDA and SQIVND (reference sequence). This CDR3 contains 18 residues. The chain's CDR3 is CASTGWGVAKYSNQPQHF. The CDR3 coding sequence is TGTGCCAGTACGGGATGGGGGGTCGCCAAATATAGCAATCAGCCCCAGCATTTT. The full variable domain, its missing parts supplied by reference TRBV19 and TRBJ1-5, is DGGITQSPKYLFRKEGQNVTLSCEQNLNHDAMYWYRQDPGQGLRLIYYSQIVNDFQKGDIAEGYSVSREKKESFPLTVTSAQKNPTAFYLCASTGWGVAKYSNQPQHFGDGTRLSIL.